This entry describes one T cell receptor (beta chain). As yet, its antigen is unknown. The sample comes from a study of T cells in Graves' hyperthyroidism and ophthalmopathy. Regarding the study as a whole: The model's output predicted ophthalmopathy at a median of about 6.5 months prior to onset.

The CDR3 is 14 amino acids. Looked up from germline, CDR1 is MNHEY and CDR2 is SVGEGT. V shed 4 bases and J shed 8 bases, with 17 bases lying between them. An absence of ophthalmopathy progression within 18 months meant stable Graves' hyperthyroidism. Each 10 ml fresh peripheral blood draw supplied the PBMCs. There were TCR beta CDR3 regions amplified from RNA transcripts. A set of HTBI primers served as the primers for a first-round RT-PCR of the TCR CDR3. TCRdb used MiXCR to reprocess the multiplex PCR reads, holding one entry per CDR3 protein. The sample lists 650,000 to 750,000 distinct CDR3 sequences, 12% to 15% occurring once.

The sample taken for sequencing was blood. The chain links TRBV6-2 or TRBV6-3 to TRBJ1-2; D is ambiguous. The TCR comes from a woman aged 18-29 years with Graves' hyperthyroidism. The CDR3 loop reads CASSSRVIEEGYTF. The DNA of the CDR3 is TGTGCCAGCAGTTCTCGGGTAATCGAAGAGGGCTACACCTTC.